Sequencing of this T cell receptor (beta chain) was carried out in a study of blood T cell repertoires in COVID-19. Looking at the study overall: T cells, B-cell-depleted T cells, or PBMCs provided the cDNA or gDNA that served as material.

Authors' data handling: Reference gene primer amplification gave nucleated cell count estimates. Clones were read by immunoSEQ multiplex PCR, and TCRdb kept only the in-frame ones, dropping some. Clone size and the V and J calls come from that table; the DNA yielded D and trimming. The sample has some 83,000 clones, over 80% seen once. There are 13 residues in the CDR3. The germline V gene encodes CDR1 MNHNY and CDR2 SVGAGI (reference sequence). Losses at the gene ends were 6 bases for V and 5 bases for J; bases not matched to a gene: 5. Sequenced: peripheral blood. The sequence was obtained from a man between 60 and 70 years old with active or convalescent COVID-19. The chain uses TRBV6-6 and TRBJ2-5; 8 nucleotides agree with TRBD1. The CDR3 loop is CASSPGGAETQYF. The CDR3 bases are TGTGCCAGCAGCCCAGGGGGCGCCGAGACCCAGTACTTC.